These 22 T cell receptor beta chains share one sample of origin, sequenced in a study of breast tumors, draining lymph nodes, adjacent tissues. MiXCR was run by TCRdb on the multiplex PCR reads, yielding one entry per CDR3 protein. This repertoire shows tens of thousands of distinct CDR3 sequences, 20% to 25% found once; its top ten account for over 6.5%. The sample consisted of breast tumor tissue. The receptors shown here come from a female donor with breast cancer. Some clones in this sample may be carry-over from other donors' samples.

CDR3 sequence reads: CASSFNSARNEQFF. CDR3 DNA: TGTGCCAGCAGTTTTAATTCGGCCCGGAATGAGCAGTTCTTC. V gene TRBV27 combines with J gene TRBJ2-1; no clear D gene. This CDR3 region has 14 residues. Per germline, CDR1 MNHEY and CDR2 SMNVEV (reference sequence). Trimming removed 3 bases at V and 7 bases at J, with 13 bases between.

In this sample, this clonotype turned up many times. The rearrangement links TRBV5-6 to TRBJ1-2; no clear D. This CDR3 has 15 residues. Looked up from germline, CDR1 is SGHDT and CDR2 is YYEEEE. V was shortened by 2 bases and J by 0 bases, with 11 bases between the two germline ends. CDR3 DNA sequence: TGTGCCAGCAGCTTCAAGGTGCGATCTAACTATGGCTACACCTTC. Amino acid sequence: CASSFKVRSNYGYTF. The variable domain in full, completed from reference TRBV5-6 and TRBJ1-2, reads DAGVTQSPTHLIKTRGQQVTLRCSPKSGHDTVSWYQQALGQGPQFIFQYYEEEERQRGNFPDRFSGHQFPNYSSELNVNALLLGDSALYLCASSFKVRSNYGYTFGSGTRLTVV.

The J gene is TRBJ2-3, the V gene TRBV7-9; 8 positions agree with TRBD2. The CDR3 length is 15 residues. Germline V gene lookup returns CDR1 SEHNR and CDR2 FQNEAQ (reference sequence). V was clipped by 6 bases and J by 2 bases; unmatched bases: 7. As DNA, the CDR3 is TGTGCCAGCAGTTCGCGGGAGGCAAACACAGATACGCAGTATTTT. Translation gives CASSSREANTDTQYF. Drawing the rest from reference TRBV7-9 and TRBJ2-3, the complete variable domain is DTGVSQNPRHKITKRGQNVTFRCDPISEHNRLYWYRQTLGQGPEFLTYFQNEAQLEKSRLLSDRFSAERPKGSFSTLEIQRTEQGDSAMYLCASSSREANTDTQYFGPGTRLTVL.

The chain couples TRBV20-1 to TRBJ2-2, with TRBD2 matching 14 bases. CDR1 and CDR2 (germline): DFQATT, SNEGSKA (reference sequence). J gave up 7 bases and V 3 bases, and 13 bases lay outside the gene matches. The CDR3 is 18 residues long. This CDR3 reads CSASSTKGTSGRGGELFF. The CDR3 DNA follows: TGCAGTGCTAGCTCAACGAAGGGGACTAGCGGGAGAGGCGGGGAGCTGTTTTTT.

Notes on this clonotype: This could be a read error, since a much larger clone is one nucleotide away. The chain links TRBV9 to TRBJ2-1; 10 positions match TRBD2. This CDR3 has 17 residues. Germline lookup yields CDR1 SGDLS and CDR2 YYNGEE. With 0 bases clipped from V and 6 bases from J, the junction kept 9 bases outside the gene matches. The CDR3 loop reads CASSVDSSGGHRNEQFF. The CDR3 DNA is TGTGCCAGCAGCGTAGATAGTAGCGGGGGGCACCGCAATGAGCAGTTCTTC.

Details on this clonotype: The final CDR3 position lacks the conserved phenylalanine or tryptophan, pointing to a likely read error. The chain uses TRBV7-2 and TRBJ1-6, with D perhaps matching TRBD1 (6 bases). Per germline, CDR1 SGHTA and CDR2 FQGNSA. Trimming left V 5 bases short and J 10 bases short, with 12 bases between. The CDR3 consists of 13 residues. CDR3 protein: CASSENRDSPLHL. The CDR3 DNA follows: TGTGCCAGCAGCGAAAACAGGGACTCACCCCTCCACCTC.

Concerning this clonotype itself: Germline and junction disagree at one end, which may indicate a read error. The chain combines TRBV19 with TRBJ2-1; the D gene could be TRBD1 or TRBD2 (5 bases each). This CDR3 region has 11 residues. CDR1 and CDR2 from the germline V gene are LNHDA and SQIVND (reference sequence). CDR3 sequence reads: CASSMAGTPVF. CDR3 nucleotide sequence: TGTGCCAGTAGTATGGCCGGGACCCCAGTCTTC.

This clonotype was found many times. The chain is built from TRBV4-1 and TRBJ1-3; the D is unclear. CDR3 length equals 17 residues. CDR1 and CDR2 (germline): MGHRA, YSYEKL. Deletions cut 0 bases from V and 0 bases from J, with 12 bases between. The CDR3 here is CASSQDLASISGNTIYF. Here the CDR3 DNA reads TGCGCCAGCAGCCAAGATCTGGCGTCGATCTCTGGAAACACCATATATTTT.

This clonotype was recorded many times. The chain uses TRBV7-8 and TRBJ2-3, with D hard to call. V was shortened by 2 bases and J by 2 bases, with 2 bases between the two germline ends. Germline V gene data show CDR1 as SGHVS and CDR2 as FQNEAQ. The CDR3 covers 12 residues. The CDR3 here is CASSLYTDTQYF. CDR3 nucleotides: TGTGCCAGCAGCTTATACACAGATACGCAGTATTTT. The full variable domain, with the rest looked up from reference TRBV7-8 and TRBJ2-3, is GAGVSQSPRYKVAKRGQDVALRCDPISGHVSLFWYQQALGQGPEFLTYFQNEAQLDKSGLPSDRFFAERPEGSVSTLKIQRTQQEDSAVYLCASSLYTDTQYFGPGTRLTVL.

About this clonotype: A read error is possible here, since a much larger clone lies one base away. The chain carries TRBV11-2 and TRBJ1-4; D perhaps matches TRBD1 (6 bases). The CDR3 is 15 amino acids. Germline CDR1 reads SGHAT; CDR2 reads FQNNGV. The CDR3 nucleotides are TGTGCCAGCAGCCCAATGGGGGGCTCTAATGGAAAACTGTTTTTT. Amino acids: CASSPMGGSNGKLFF.

At least ten counts were recorded for this clonotype. V is TRBV29-1 and J is TRBJ2-7; 10 bases are a match to TRBD1. The germline CDR1 and CDR2 sequences are SQVTM and ANQGSEA. Trimming at V came to 2 bases and at J to 5 bases, leaving 6 bases not matched to a gene. The CDR3 consists of 14 residues. The CDR3 reads CSVERGTGDHEQYF. As DNA, the CDR3 is TGCAGCGTTGAACGAGGGACAGGGGACCACGAGCAGTACTTC.

This clonotype was observed many times. The CDR3 DNA reads TGTGCCAGCGGGCAGGGCGATGAGCAGTTCTTC. Its protein product is CASGQGDEQFF. The rearrangement joins TRBV7-8 to TRBJ2-1, with a possible D match to TRBD1 (5 bases). Looked up from germline, CDR1 is SGHVS and CDR2 is FQNEAQ. CDR3 size: 11 residues. Trimming left V 8 bases short and J 8 bases short, with 10 bases between. Supplemented by reference TRBV7-8 and TRBJ2-1, the full variable domain reads GAGVSQSPRYKVAKRGQDVALRCDPISGHVSLFWYQQALGQGPEFLTYFQNEAQLDKSGLPSDRFFAERPEGSVSTLKIQRTQQEDSAVYLCASGQGDEQFFGPGTRLTVL.

The chain recombines TRBV15 with TRBJ2-4; 11 nucleotides match TRBD2. Germline CDR1 is LNHNV and CDR2 is YYDKDF (reference sequence). V was clipped by 1 base and J by 7 bases; unmatched bases: 9. The CDR3 consists of 17 residues. The CDR3 DNA follows: TGTGCCACCAGCAGAGGTAGCGGGAGGGCCGAAAGGAACATTCAGTACTTC. Translation gives CATSRGSGRAERNIQYF.

This clonotype was found many times. The V call is TRBV6-9, the J call TRBJ1-3; possibly TRBD1 for D (6 bases). Trimming cost V 3 bases and J 2 bases, with 26 bases left between them. The CDR3 runs to 20 residues. Germline CDR1 is MNHGY and CDR2 is SVAAGI. The CDR3 sequence: CASSYLSRDTINIAGNTIYF. DNA of the CDR3: TGTGCCAGCAGTTACTTATCCCGGGACACAATAAACATAGCTGGAAACACCATATATTTT.

The table lists this clonotype with a few counts. The J gene is TRBJ2-3, the V gene TRBV6-1, with unresolved D. Between the trimmed V and J ends, which lost 2 bases and 1 base, there was a span of 10 bases. CDR1 is MNHNS and CDR2 is SASEGT in the germline V gene. This CDR3 region has 15 residues. In DNA form, the CDR3 reads TGTGCCAGCAGTGAATGGCAGGTGGGCACAGATACGCAGTATTTT. It translates to CASSEWQVGTDTQYF.

This clonotype was counted ten times or more. The chain employs TRBV30 and TRBJ2-7; tentatively, D is TRBD2 (6 bases). With 3 bases removed from V and 4 bases from J, the gap between germline ends came to 22 bases. The CDR3 length is 16 residues. Germline assignment: CDR1 GTSNPN and CDR2 SVGIG (reference sequence). The CDR3 nucleotides read TGTGCCTGGAGAGACCCGGAGGGGAGCGGGTGGTACGAGCAGTACTTC. Encoded protein: CAWRDPEGSGWYEQYF.

Concerning this clonotype itself: A clone one base away is much larger, so this may be a read error. The chain couples TRBV19 to TRBJ1-2; D remains ambiguous. The CDR3 length is 11 residues. The germline gives CDR1 LNHDA, CDR2 SQIVND (reference sequence). Trimming left V 7 bases short and J 7 bases short, with 10 bases between. CDR3 in DNA: TGTGCCAGTAACCAGTACTGTGGCTACACCTTC. Translation: CASNQYCGYTF.

In the case of this clonotype: A much larger clonotype is one base distant, so this may be a read error. The rearrangement links TRBV24-1 to TRBJ1-5; no clear D. The CDR3 has 13 residues. Germline assignment: CDR1 KGHDR and CDR2 SFDVKD. The CDR3 is CAASDISNQPQHF. DNA of the CDR3: TGTGCCGCCAGTGACATCAGCAATCAGCCCCAGCATTTT.

With respect to this clonotype: A much bigger clone sits one base away, suggesting this may be a read error. This chain links TRBV10-3 with TRBJ2-2; 7 bases agree with TRBD2. The V gene's germline CDR1 is ENHRY and CDR2 SYGVKD. This CDR3 contains 16 residues. The V and J ends lost 3 bases and 3 bases, in that order; junction bases with no gene match: 7. CDR3 DNA: TGTGCCATCAGTGACCGCGTGGGGGGGGACACCGGGGAGCTGTTTTTT. This gives the protein CAISDRVGGDTGELFF.

This clonotype has ten or more counts. This chain connects TRBV15 to TRBJ2-2; 11 nucleotides match TRBD1. The CDR3 is made up of 15 amino acids. V lost 8 bases and J lost 6; bases outside the gene matches: 8. Germline V lookup: CDR1 LNHNV, CDR2 YYDKDF (reference sequence). CDR3 nucleotide sequence: TGTGCCACCCTTCCGGGACAGGGGGTATCCGGGGAGCTGTTTTTT. Protein product: CATLPGQGVSGELFF.

This clonotype was found many times. The chain carries TRBV9 and TRBJ2-3, with D perhaps matching TRBD1 (6 bases). V lost 2 bases to trimming and J lost 4 bases, with 11 bases between them. Germline loops: CDR1 SGDLS, CDR2 YYNGEE. This CDR3 comprises 14 residues. This chain's CDR3 is CASSVNRVADTQYF. In DNA form, the CDR3 reads TGTGCCAGCAGCGTTAACAGGGTGGCAGATACGCAGTATTTT.

The table lists this clonotype with many counts. This chain uses TRBV18 with TRBJ2-1; D unclear. Germline V CDR1 and CDR2: KGHSH, LQKENI. There are 16 residues in the CDR3. Trimming removed 4 bases at V and 4 bases at J, with 17 bases between. DNA for the CDR3: TGTGCCAGCTCACATACAGCCCAACCAAATTACAATGAGCAGTTCTTC. This gives the protein CASSHTAQPNYNEQFF.